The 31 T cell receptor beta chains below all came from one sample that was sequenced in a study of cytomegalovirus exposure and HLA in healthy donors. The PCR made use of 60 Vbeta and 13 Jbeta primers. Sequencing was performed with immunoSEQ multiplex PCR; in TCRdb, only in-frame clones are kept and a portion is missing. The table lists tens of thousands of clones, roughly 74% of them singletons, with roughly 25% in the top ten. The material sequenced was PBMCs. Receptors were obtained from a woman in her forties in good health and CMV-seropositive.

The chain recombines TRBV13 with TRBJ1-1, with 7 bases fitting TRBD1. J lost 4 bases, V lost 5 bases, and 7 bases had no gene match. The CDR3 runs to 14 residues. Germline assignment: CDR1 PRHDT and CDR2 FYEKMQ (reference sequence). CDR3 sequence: CASSRIQGITEAFF. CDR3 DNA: TGTGCCAGCAGCCGTATACAGGGGATCACTGAAGCTTTCTTT.

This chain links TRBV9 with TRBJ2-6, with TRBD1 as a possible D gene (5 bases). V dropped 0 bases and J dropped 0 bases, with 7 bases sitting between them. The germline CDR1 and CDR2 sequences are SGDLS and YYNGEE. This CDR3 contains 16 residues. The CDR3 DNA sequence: TGTGCCAGCAGCGTAGGACAGCTCTCTGGGGCCAACGTCCTGACTTTC. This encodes CASSVGQLSGANVLTF.

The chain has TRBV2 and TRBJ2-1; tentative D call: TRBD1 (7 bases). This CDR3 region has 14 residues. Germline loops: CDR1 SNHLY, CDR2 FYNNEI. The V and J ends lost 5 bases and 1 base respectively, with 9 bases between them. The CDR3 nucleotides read TGTGCCAGCAGTTCAGGGGGGTCCTACAATGAGCAGTTCTTC. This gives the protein CASSSGGSYNEQFF.

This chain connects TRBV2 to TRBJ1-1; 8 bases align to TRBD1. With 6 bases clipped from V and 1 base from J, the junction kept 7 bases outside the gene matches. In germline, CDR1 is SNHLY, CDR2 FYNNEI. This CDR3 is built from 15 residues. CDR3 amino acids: CASRATGGGNTEAFF. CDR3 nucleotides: TGTGCCAGCAGGGCCACAGGGGGAGGGAACACTGAAGCTTTCTTT.

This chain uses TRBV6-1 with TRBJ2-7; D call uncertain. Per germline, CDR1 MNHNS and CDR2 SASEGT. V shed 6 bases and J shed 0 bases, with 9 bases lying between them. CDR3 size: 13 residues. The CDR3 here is CASRQTTSYEQYF. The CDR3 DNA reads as TGTGCCAGCAGACAGACAACCTCCTACGAGCAGTACTTC.

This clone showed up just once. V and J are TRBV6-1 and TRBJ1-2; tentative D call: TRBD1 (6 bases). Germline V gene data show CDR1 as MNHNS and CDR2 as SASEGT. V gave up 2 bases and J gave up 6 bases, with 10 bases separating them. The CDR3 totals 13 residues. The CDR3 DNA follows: TGTGCCAGCAGTGAAACAGGGTGGGATGGCTACACCTTC. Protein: CASSETGWDGYTF.

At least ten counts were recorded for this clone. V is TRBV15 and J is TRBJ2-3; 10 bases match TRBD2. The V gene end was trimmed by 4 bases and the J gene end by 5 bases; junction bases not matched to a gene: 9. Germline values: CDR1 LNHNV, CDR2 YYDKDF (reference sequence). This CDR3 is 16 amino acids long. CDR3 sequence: CATSTSSGGFGDTQYF. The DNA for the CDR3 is TGTGCCACCAGCACTAGTAGCGGGGGGTTTGGAGATACGCAGTATTTT.

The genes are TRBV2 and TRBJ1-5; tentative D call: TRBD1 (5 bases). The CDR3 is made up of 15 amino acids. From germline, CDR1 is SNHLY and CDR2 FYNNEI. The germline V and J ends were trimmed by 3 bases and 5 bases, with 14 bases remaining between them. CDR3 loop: CASSDVAGRDQPQHF. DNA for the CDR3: TGTGCCAGCAGTGATGTGGCAGGGAGGGATCAGCCCCAGCATTTT.

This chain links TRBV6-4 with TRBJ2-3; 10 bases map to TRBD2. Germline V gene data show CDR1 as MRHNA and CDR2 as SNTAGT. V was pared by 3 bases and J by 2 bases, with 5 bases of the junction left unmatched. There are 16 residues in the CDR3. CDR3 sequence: CASSEIAGGDTDTQYF. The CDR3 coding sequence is TGTGCCAGCAGTGAAATAGCGGGGGGAGACACAGATACGCAGTATTTT.

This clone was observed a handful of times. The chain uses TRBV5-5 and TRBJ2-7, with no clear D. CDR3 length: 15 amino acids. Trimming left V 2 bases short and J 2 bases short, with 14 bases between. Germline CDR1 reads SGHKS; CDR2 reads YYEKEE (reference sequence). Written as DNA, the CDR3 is TGTGCCAGCAGCTTAGAGGAGTACTCTACCTACGAGCAGTACTTC. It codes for CASSLEEYSTYEQYF.

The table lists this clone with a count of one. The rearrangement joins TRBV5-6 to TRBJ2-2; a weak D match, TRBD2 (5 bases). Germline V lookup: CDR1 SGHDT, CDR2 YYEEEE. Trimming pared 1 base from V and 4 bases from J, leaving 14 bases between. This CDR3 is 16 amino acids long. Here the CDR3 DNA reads TGTGCCAGCAGCTTGTACCGAATGGGGAGCACCGGGGAGCTGTTTTTT. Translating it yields CASSLYRMGSTGELFF.

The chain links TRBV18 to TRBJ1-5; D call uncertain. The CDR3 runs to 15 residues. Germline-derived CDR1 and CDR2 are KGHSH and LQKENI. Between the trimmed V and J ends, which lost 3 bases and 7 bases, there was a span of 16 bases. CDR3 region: CASSPLLGEGQPQHF. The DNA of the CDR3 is TGTGCCAGCTCACCCCTACTCGGGGAGGGCCAGCCCCAGCATTTT.

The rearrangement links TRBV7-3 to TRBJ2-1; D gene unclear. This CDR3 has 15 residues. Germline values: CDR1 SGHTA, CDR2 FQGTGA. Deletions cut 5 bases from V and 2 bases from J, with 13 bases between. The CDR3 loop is CASSLTAVAYNEQFF. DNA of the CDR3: TGTGCCAGCAGCCTTACGGCGGTAGCCTACAATGAGCAGTTCTTC.

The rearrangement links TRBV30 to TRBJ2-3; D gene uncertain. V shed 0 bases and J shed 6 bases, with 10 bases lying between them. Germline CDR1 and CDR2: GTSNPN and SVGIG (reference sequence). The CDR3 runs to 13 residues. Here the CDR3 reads CAWSVAFADTQYF. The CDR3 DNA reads TGTGCCTGGAGTGTAGCTTTCGCGGATACGCAGTATTTT.

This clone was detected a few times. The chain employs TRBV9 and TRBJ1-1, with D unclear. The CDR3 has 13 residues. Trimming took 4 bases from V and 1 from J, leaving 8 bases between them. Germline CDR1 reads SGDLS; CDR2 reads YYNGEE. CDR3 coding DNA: TGTGCCAGCAGCATCTCGCGGAACACTGAAGCTTTCTTT. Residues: CASSISRNTEAFF.

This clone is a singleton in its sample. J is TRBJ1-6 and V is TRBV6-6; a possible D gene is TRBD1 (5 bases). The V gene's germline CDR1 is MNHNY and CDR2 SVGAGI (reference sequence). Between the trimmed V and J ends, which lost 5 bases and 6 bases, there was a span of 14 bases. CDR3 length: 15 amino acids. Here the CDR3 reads CASSLETVVNSPLHF. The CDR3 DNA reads TGTGCCAGCAGTCTAGAGACAGTTGTTAATTCACCCCTCCACTTT.

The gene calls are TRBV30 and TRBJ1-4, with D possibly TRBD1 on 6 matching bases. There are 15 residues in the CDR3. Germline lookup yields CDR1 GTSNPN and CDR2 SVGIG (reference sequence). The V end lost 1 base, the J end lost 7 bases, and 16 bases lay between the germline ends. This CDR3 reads CAWSAGGARGEKLFF. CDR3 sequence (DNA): TGTGCCTGGAGTGCCGGGGGGGCCAGGGGTGAAAAACTGTTTTTT.

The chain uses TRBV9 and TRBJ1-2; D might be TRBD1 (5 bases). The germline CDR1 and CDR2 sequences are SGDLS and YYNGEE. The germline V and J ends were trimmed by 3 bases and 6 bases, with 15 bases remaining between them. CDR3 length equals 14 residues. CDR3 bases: TGTGCCAGCAGCGAGACTAGGGAGGGGAATGGCTACACCTTC. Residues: CASSETREGNGYTF.

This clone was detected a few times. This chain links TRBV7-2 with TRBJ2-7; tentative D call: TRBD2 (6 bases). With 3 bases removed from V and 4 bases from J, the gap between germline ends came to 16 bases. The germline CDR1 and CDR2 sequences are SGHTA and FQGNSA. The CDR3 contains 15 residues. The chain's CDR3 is CASSLAPEGGYEQYF. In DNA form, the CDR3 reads TGTGCCAGCAGCTTGGCCCCCGAGGGAGGATACGAGCAGTACTTC.

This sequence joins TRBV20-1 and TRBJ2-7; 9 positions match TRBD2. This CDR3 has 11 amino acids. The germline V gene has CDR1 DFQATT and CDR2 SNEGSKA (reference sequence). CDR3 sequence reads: CSAGLAVEQYF. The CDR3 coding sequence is TGCAGCGCGGGACTAGCAGTCGAGCAGTACTTC.

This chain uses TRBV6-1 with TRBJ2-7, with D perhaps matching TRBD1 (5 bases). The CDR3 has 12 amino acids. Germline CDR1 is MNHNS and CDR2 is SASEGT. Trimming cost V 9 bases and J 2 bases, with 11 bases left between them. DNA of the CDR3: TGTGCCAGTCTTACAGGCCCCTACGAGCAGTACTTC. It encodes CASLTGPYEQYF.

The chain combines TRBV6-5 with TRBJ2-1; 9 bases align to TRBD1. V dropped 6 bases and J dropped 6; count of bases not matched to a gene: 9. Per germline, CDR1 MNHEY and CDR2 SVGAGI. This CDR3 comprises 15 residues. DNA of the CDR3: TGTGCCAGCAGCCCGGACAGGGGTGCCCCCAATGAGCAGTTCTTC. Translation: CASSPDRGAPNEQFF.

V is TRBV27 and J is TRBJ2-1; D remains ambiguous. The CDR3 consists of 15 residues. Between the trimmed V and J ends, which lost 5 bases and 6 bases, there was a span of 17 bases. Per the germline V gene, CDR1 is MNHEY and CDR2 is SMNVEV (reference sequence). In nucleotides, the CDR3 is TGTGCCAGCAGTCCGACGTCCAGGATGGGCAATGAGCAGTTCTTC. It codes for CASSPTSRMGNEQFF.

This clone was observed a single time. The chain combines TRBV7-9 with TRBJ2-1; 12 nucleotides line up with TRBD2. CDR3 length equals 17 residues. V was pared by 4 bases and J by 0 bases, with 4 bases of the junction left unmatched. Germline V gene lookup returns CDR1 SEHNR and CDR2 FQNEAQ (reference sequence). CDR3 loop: CASSWTSGASSYNEQFF. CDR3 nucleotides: TGTGCCAGCAGCTGGACTAGCGGGGCAAGCTCCTACAATGAGCAGTTCTTC.

In DNA, the CDR3 is TGCAGTGCTAGAAGGGAGGATGAAGCTTTCTTT. Amino acid sequence: CSARREDEAFF. The V call is TRBV20-1, the J call TRBJ1-1; D unresolved. V was shortened by 2 bases and J by 7 bases, with 8 bases between the two germline ends. Germline V CDR1 and CDR2: DFQATT, SNEGSKA (reference sequence). The CDR3 consists of 11 residues.

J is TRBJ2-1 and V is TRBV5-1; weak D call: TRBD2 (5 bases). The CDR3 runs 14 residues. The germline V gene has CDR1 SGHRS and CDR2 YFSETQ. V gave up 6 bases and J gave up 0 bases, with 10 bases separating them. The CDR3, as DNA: TGCGCCAGCACATGGGAGAGCTCCTACAATGAGCAGTTCTTC. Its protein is CASTWESSYNEQFF.

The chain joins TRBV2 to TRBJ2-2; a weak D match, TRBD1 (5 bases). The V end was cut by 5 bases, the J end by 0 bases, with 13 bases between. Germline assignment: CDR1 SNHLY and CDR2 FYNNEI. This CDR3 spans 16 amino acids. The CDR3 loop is CASSLKGPPNTGELFF. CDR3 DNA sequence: TGTGCCAGCAGTCTAAAGGGGCCTCCGAACACCGGGGAGCTGTTTTTT.

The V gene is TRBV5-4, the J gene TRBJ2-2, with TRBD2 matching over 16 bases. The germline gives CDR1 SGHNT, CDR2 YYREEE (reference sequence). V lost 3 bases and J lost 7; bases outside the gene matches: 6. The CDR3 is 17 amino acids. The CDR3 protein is CASSSGLAGGPGGELFF. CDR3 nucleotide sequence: TGTGCCAGCAGCTCGGGACTAGCGGGGGGGCCGGGCGGGGAGCTGTTTTTT.

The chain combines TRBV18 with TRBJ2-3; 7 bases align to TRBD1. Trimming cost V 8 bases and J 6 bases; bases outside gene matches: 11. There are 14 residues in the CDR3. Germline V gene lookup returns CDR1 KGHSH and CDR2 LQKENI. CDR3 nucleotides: TGTGCCAGCGCCACAGGGGCCGCGGAGGATACGCAGTATTTT. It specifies CASATGAAEDTQYF.

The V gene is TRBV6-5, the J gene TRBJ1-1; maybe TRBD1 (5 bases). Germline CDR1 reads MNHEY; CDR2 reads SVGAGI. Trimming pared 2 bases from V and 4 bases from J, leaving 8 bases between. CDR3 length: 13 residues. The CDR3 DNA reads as TGTGCCAGCAGTTACGCGGGGGGCACTGAAGCTTTCTTT. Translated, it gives CASSYAGGTEAFF.

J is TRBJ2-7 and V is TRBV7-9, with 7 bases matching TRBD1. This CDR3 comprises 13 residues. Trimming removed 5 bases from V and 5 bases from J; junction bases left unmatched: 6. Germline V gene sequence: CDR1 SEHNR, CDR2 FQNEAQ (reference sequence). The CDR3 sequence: CASSPTGLDEQYF. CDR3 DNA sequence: TGTGCCAGCAGCCCGACAGGGCTCGACGAGCAGTACTTC.